One and the same sample provided the 30 T cell receptor beta chains below, sequenced in a study of CD4+ T cells in melanoma. Only in-frame clones appear in the TCRdb table, and some are missing; sequencing was by immunoSEQ multiplex PCR. The sample consists of 55,000 or so clones, almost 70% of them appearing once. Sequenced sample: tumor tissue. The receptors originated from a human donor with melanoma.

The chain combines TRBV11-1 with TRBJ2-7, with TRBD1 matching 7 bases. Trimming at V came to 3 bases and at J to 4 bases, leaving 9 bases not matched to a gene. Germline V CDR1 and CDR2: SGHAT, FQDESV (reference sequence). The CDR3 has 15 amino acids. The CDR3 nucleotides are TGTGCCAGCAGCTTGGATACCGGGACAGTTTACGAGCAGTACTTC. Its translation: CASSLDTGTVYEQYF.

Here the CDR3 reads CASIGGRGYNEQFF. The CDR3 coding sequence is TGTGCCAGCATCGGGGGCAGGGGGTACAATGAGCAGTTCTTC. The chain couples TRBV27 to TRBJ2-1, with D maybe TRBD1 (7 bases). Germline V gene lookup returns CDR1 MNHEY and CDR2 SMNVEV (reference sequence). Trimming pared 7 bases from V and 4 bases from J, leaving 14 bases between. The CDR3 has 14 residues.

The chain carries TRBV6-5 and TRBJ2-5; D is perhaps TRBD1 (6 bases). This CDR3 contains 13 residues. CDR1 and CDR2 from the germline V gene are MNHEY and SVGAGI. Trimming took off 6 bases at V and 4 bases at J, with 12 bases between the two ends. This CDR3 reads CASRPQGRETQYF. The CDR3 DNA is TGTGCCAGCAGGCCTCAGGGGAGAGAGACCCAGTACTTC.

This clone appeared once. The chain couples TRBV11-2 to TRBJ1-4; TRBD1 might be the D (6 bases). Germline CDR1 is SGHAT and CDR2 is FQNNGV. The CDR3 has 15 amino acids. The V gene lost 1 base and the J gene lost 4 bases, with 10 bases spanning the gap. DNA of the CDR3: TGTGCCAGCAGCTTAGGGGGGGACATTAATGAAAAACTGTTTTTT. It encodes CASSLGGDINEKLFF.

This chain links TRBV28 with TRBJ2-6; no clear D gene. Germline V gene data show CDR1 as MDHEN and CDR2 as SYDVKM. CDR3 length: 15 residues. Written as DNA, the CDR3 is TGTGCGGTGGGCAGGCGAAGCTCTGGGGCCAACGTCCTGACTTTC. Its protein product is CAVGRRSSGANVLTF.

V gene TRBV27 combines with J gene TRBJ1-4, with D unclear. Germline V CDR1 and CDR2: MNHEY, SMNVEV (reference sequence). Trimming removed 6 bases at V and 6 bases at J, with 17 bases between. The CDR3 consists of 15 residues. CDR3 sequence reads: CASRNDPDGDEKLFF. The CDR3 nucleotides are TGTGCCAGCAGAAACGACCCGGATGGGGATGAAAAACTGTTTTTT.

This clone has a count of ten or more. The chain has TRBV6-6 and TRBJ2-1; the D is unclear. V lost 2 bases to trimming and J lost 7 bases, with 6 bases between them. There are 12 residues in the CDR3. Germline V gene sequence: CDR1 MNHNY, CDR2 SVGAGI (reference sequence). The CDR3 coding sequence is TGTGCCAGCAGTTACGGGGTGAATGAGCAGTTCTTC. Amino acids: CASSYGVNEQFF.

This clone was recorded once. The chain carries TRBV11-2 and TRBJ2-7; D is perhaps TRBD1 (6 bases). This CDR3 contains 14 residues. Germline CDR1 SGHAT, CDR2 FQNNGV. V lost 5 bases and J 2 bases, leaving 13 bases between the germline ends. The CDR3 DNA reads as TGTGCCAGCAGCATACAGGGTGGCCCCTACGAGCAGTACTTC. It yields the protein CASSIQGGPYEQYF. Full variable domain (outside the CDR3, taken from reference TRBV11-2 and TRBJ2-7): EAGVAQSPRYKIIEKRQSVAFWCNPISGHATLYWYQQILGQGPKLLIQFQNNGVVDDSQLPKDRFSAERLKGVDSTLKIQPAKLEDSAVYLCASSIQGGPYEQYFGPGTRLTVT.

The J gene is TRBJ2-1, the V gene TRBV29-1; D perhaps matches TRBD2 (5 bases). From germline, CDR1 is SQVTM and CDR2 ANQGSEA. Trimming took off 4 bases at V and 7 bases at J, with 14 bases between the two ends. The CDR3 spans 13 residues. The DNA for the CDR3 is TGCAGCGTTGTTCTTGGACTGAGGAATGAGCAGTTCTTC. Its protein product is CSVVLGLRNEQFF.

This clone was counted a single time. This rearrangement joins TRBV27 to TRBJ2-7; D may correspond to TRBD1 or TRBD2 (5 bases each). Germline V gives CDR1 MNHEY, CDR2 SMNVEV (reference sequence). The CDR3 runs to 14 residues. Trimming pared 4 bases from V and 1 base from J, leaving 11 bases between. The CDR3 loop is CASSSGTASYEQYF. DNA for the CDR3: TGTGCCAGCAGTTCTGGGACGGCTTCCTACGAGCAGTACTTC.

This clone was recorded only once. This chain joins TRBV19 and TRBJ1-2; D uncertain. V shed 3 bases and J shed 0 bases, with 5 bases lying between them. Looked up from germline, CDR1 is LNHDA and CDR2 is SQIVND (reference sequence). The CDR3 has 13 residues. As DNA, the CDR3 is TGTGCCAGTAGTATCGTAGCTAACTATGGCTACACCTTC. Translating gives CASSIVANYGYTF.

The chain couples TRBV5-1 to TRBJ2-3; 8 positions agree with TRBD1. The CDR3 length is 15 residues. The V gene end was trimmed by 4 bases and the J gene end by 3 bases; junction bases not matched to a gene: 7. Germline CDR1 SGHRS, CDR2 YFSETQ. The CDR3 bases are TGCGCCAGCAGCGGAGGGACAGGTCATACAGATACGCAGTATTTT. Encoded protein: CASSGGTGHTDTQYF.

The sample holds a few counts of this clone. V is TRBV2 and J is TRBJ2-7; no definite D call. Germline CDR1 reads SNHLY; CDR2 reads FYNNEI. Between the trimmed V and J ends, which lost 1 base and 1 base, there was a span of 8 bases. There are 14 residues in the CDR3. The DNA of the CDR3 is TGTGCCAGCAGTGAAGTAGGGCTATCCTACGAGCAGTACTTC. Translation: CASSEVGLSYEQYF. Full variable domain (remainder filled in from reference TRBV2 and TRBJ2-7): EPEVTQTPSHQVTQMGQEVILRCVPISNHLYFYWYRQILGQKVEFLVSFYNNEISEKSEIFDDQFSVERPDGSNFTLKIRSTKLEDSAMYFCASSEVGLSYEQYFGPGTRLTVT.

By sample fraction, this clone is medium-sized. The chain recombines TRBV7-8 with TRBJ2-1; D ambiguous. The CDR3 runs to 12 residues. Germline V gene sequence: CDR1 SGHVS, CDR2 FQNEAQ. Between the trimmed V and J ends, which lost 5 bases and 4 bases, there was a span of 6 bases. CDR3: CASSPRYNEQFF. CDR3 DNA sequence: TGTGCCAGCAGCCCTAGGTACAATGAGCAGTTCTTC.

The chain carries TRBV18 and TRBJ1-5, with 7 bases that match TRBD1. The CDR3 length is 14 residues. J gave up 3 bases and V 3 bases, and 2 bases lay outside the gene matches. The germline V gene encodes CDR1 KGHSH and CDR2 LQKENI. CDR3 DNA sequence: TGTGCCAGCTCACCGACAGGGATCAATCAGCCCCAGCATTTT. This translates into CASSPTGINQPQHF.

This chain uses TRBV13 with TRBJ1-1; 9 bases fit TRBD1. V was clipped by 5 bases and J by 6 bases; unmatched bases: 13. The germline V gene encodes CDR1 PRHDT and CDR2 FYEKMQ (reference sequence). The CDR3 extends over 16 amino acids. For the CDR3, the DNA is TGTGCCAGCAGCCCCCCCTGGGGACAGGGAATACCTGAAGCTTTCTTT. Residues: CASSPPWGQGIPEAFF.

The chain has TRBV9 and TRBJ1-1; possible D gene TRBD1, 5 bases. This CDR3 has 13 amino acids. Trimming shortened V by 3 bases and J by 3 bases, and 9 bases separated the two germline ends. CDR1 SGDLS and CDR2 YYNGEE come from the germline V gene. CDR3 DNA: TGTGCCAGCAGCGCCGAGGGGTACACTGAAGCTTTCTTT. Translating gives CASSAEGYTEAFF.

The chain uses TRBV2 and TRBJ2-7; TRBD1 agrees at 7 bases. CDR1 and CDR2 from the germline V gene are SNHLY and FYNNEI. J was trimmed by 6 bases and V by 4 bases; bases with no gene match: 6. The CDR3 totals 13 residues. CDR3 sequence: CASSVRQGVEQYF. For the CDR3, the DNA is TGTGCCAGCAGTGTTCGGCAGGGGGTCGAGCAGTACTTC.

The rearrangement joins TRBV27 to TRBJ2-1; no clear D gene. This CDR3 comprises 14 residues. Germline V gene lookup returns CDR1 MNHEY and CDR2 SMNVEV (reference sequence). V was clipped by 0 bases and J by 6 bases, with 9 bases between them. CDR3 nucleotides: TGTGCCAGCAGTTTATCGAGGAAGGGCAATGAGCAGTTCTTC. Protein: CASSLSRKGNEQFF.

This rearrangement joins TRBV30 to TRBJ2-7; D gene unclear. Germline V gives CDR1 GTSNPN, CDR2 SVGIG (reference sequence). CDR3 length equals 13 residues. Trimming removed 4 bases from V and 3 bases from J, with 13 bases in between. The CDR3: CAWTEGLHYEQYF. The CDR3 DNA reads as TGTGCCTGGACCGAAGGGCTCCACTACGAGCAGTACTTC.

The chain carries TRBV6-5 and TRBJ1-6, with TRBD1 matching 11 bases. J lost 10 bases, V lost 6 bases, and 8 bases had no gene match. The CDR3 contains 15 residues. The germline CDR1 and CDR2 sequences are MNHEY and SVGAGI. CDR3 bases: TGTGCCAGCAGATTTACCGGGACAGGGGGATCACCCCTCCACTTT. Its protein is CASRFTGTGGSPLHF.

This chain joins TRBV5-1 and TRBJ1-6, with D perhaps matching TRBD1 (5 bases). CDR3 size: 16 residues. With 0 bases removed from V and 5 bases from J, the gap between germline ends came to 12 bases. The germline V gene has CDR1 SGHRS and CDR2 YFSETQ. CDR3 sequence (DNA): TGCGCCAGCAGCTTGGTACCGGGGCCCGATAATTCACCCCTCCACTTT. Translated: CASSLVPGPDNSPLHF. Drawing the rest from reference TRBV5-1 and TRBJ1-6, the complete variable domain is KAGVTQTPRYLIKTRGQQVTLSCSPISGHRSVSWYQQTPGQGLQFLFEYFSETQRNKGNFPGRFSGRQFSNSRSEMNVSTLELGDSALYLCASSLVPGPDNSPLHFGNGTRLTVT.

This clone appeared once. This chain joins TRBV28 and TRBJ1-1; 7 bases match TRBD1. CDR3 length: 12 amino acids. V lost 4 bases and J lost 9; bases outside the gene matches: 5. The germline V gene encodes CDR1 MDHEN and CDR2 SYDVKM. The CDR3 protein is CASSSKGAQAFF. The CDR3 nucleotides are TGTGCCAGCAGTTCAAAGGGGGCTCAAGCTTTCTTT.

The V and J genes are TRBV6-1 and TRBJ2-1; D is unresolved. The CDR3 runs to 12 residues. Trimming pared 5 bases from V and 4 bases from J, leaving 6 bases between. The V gene's germline CDR1 is MNHNS and CDR2 SASEGT. The CDR3 DNA sequence: TGTGCCAGCAGTTTAGTTTACAATGAGCAGTTCTTC. It is translated as CASSLVYNEQFF.

This clone has just one count. The gene calls are TRBV5-1 and TRBJ2-1, with D hard to call. Trimming stripped 0 bases from V and 9 bases from J, with 13 bases between. CDR1 is SGHRS, CDR2 YFSETQ, per germline. The CDR3 consists of 14 residues. The CDR3 here is CASSLAARMSEQFF. CDR3 coding DNA: TGCGCCAGCAGCTTGGCGGCCAGGATGAGTGAGCAGTTCTTC.

This clone was seen only once. The chain uses TRBV7-9 and TRBJ2-5, with 9 bases lining up with TRBD1. The CDR3 length is 15 residues. V lost 5 bases, J lost 2 bases, and 6 bases stayed unmatched. The V gene's germline CDR1 is SEHNR and CDR2 FQNEAQ (reference sequence). CDR3 in DNA: TGTGCCAGCAGCCCGGGGACAGGGAGTCAAGAGACCCAGTACTTC. Translating gives CASSPGTGSQETQYF.

The chain uses TRBV6-6 and TRBJ1-1, with D perhaps TRBD1 (5 bases). Germline V CDR1 and CDR2: MNHNY, SVGAGI (reference sequence). The CDR3 length is 15 residues. The ends were cut back, 0 bases at V and 4 bases at J, with 12 bases in the middle. DNA for the CDR3: TGTGCCAGCAGTTACTCGATACTCGGGGGCACTGAAGCTTTCTTT. Its translation is CASSYSILGGTEAFF.

This chain joins TRBV2 and TRBJ2-7; TRBD1 aligns across 9 bases. CDR1 SNHLY and CDR2 FYNNEI come from the germline V gene. Trimming removed 7 bases from V and 4 bases from J; junction bases left unmatched: 8. This CDR3 is 14 amino acids long. The CDR3 DNA is TGTGCCAGCACCTCGTGGACAGGGGCTTACGAGCAGTACTTC. Its translation is CASTSWTGAYEQYF.

This clone was picked up a small number of times. This chain joins TRBV7-8 and TRBJ1-2, with unresolved D. V gave up 0 bases and J gave up 0 bases, with 14 bases separating them. CDR3 length equals 17 residues. CDR1 SGHVS and CDR2 FQNEAQ come from the germline V gene. The CDR3 DNA reads as TGTGCCAGCAGCTTAGCCGGGATTTTACCCTCTAACTATGGCTACACCTTC. It encodes CASSLAGILPSNYGYTF. The complete variable domain, with remaining parts taken from reference TRBV7-8 and TRBJ1-2, reads GAGVSQSPRYKVAKRGQDVALRCDPISGHVSLFWYQQALGQGPEFLTYFQNEAQLDKSGLPSDRFFAERPEGSVSTLKIQRTQQEDSAVYLCASSLAGILPSNYGYTFGSGTRLTVV.

This chain joins TRBV27 and TRBJ1-1; D is uncertain. V lost 3 bases and J lost 0, with 5 bases in between. The CDR3 consists of 13 residues. CDR1 is MNHEY and CDR2 is SMNVEV in the germline V gene (reference sequence). CDR3 coding DNA: TGTGCCAGCAGTTTTTTGGTGAACACTGAAGCTTTCTTT. It translates to CASSFLVNTEAFF.